This T cell receptor beta chain originates from a study of cytomegalovirus exposure and HLA in healthy donors. Primers included in the PCR were 60 Vbeta and 13 Jbeta primers. Only in-frame clones appear in the TCRdb table, and some are missing; sequencing was by immunoSEQ multiplex PCR. The table has 200,000 to 250,000 clones, roughly 70% seen once; the top ten hold roughly 1.9%. This clonotype was sampled from a woman in her thirties in good health and CMV-seronegative. Sequenced material: PBMCs.

CDR3 amino acids: CASSPRGKGPYEQYF. The CDR3 DNA is TGTGCCAGCTCACCCAGGGGAAAGGGACCCTACGAGCAGTACTTC. V is TRBV18 and J is TRBJ2-7, with D possibly TRBD1 on 6 matching bases. The CDR3 has 15 residues. Deletions cut 3 bases from V and 2 bases from J, with 14 bases between. Germline CDR1 reads KGHSH; CDR2 reads LQKENI. The whole variable domain, filled in from reference TRBV18 and TRBJ2-7, reads NAGVMQNPRHLVRRRGQEARLRCSPMKGHSHVYWYRQLPEEGLKFMVYLQKENIIDESGMPKERFSAEFPKEGPSILRIQQVVRGDSAAYFCASSPRGKGPYEQYFGPGTRLTVT.